The sequence of this TCR beta chain was determined in a study of T cells in Graves' hyperthyroidism and ophthalmopathy. Findings of the study overall: Ophthalmopathy prediction by the model preceded onset by a median approximately six months. A model of 13 V-J pairs discriminated ophthalmopathy from stable hyperthyroidism. Within blood appeared most thyroid clonotypes that had expanded above 0.001.

Ten or more counts support this clonotype. What it recognizes is unknown. RNA transcripts gave rise to amplified TCR beta CDR3 regions. HTBI primers were used for first-round RT-PCR of the TCR CDR3. TCRdb called the multiplex PCR reads again in MiXCR, with one record for every CDR3 protein. This table holds 500,000 to 800,000 distinct CDR3 sequences, about 14% found once. From less than 13 ml of fresh peripheral blood, PBMCs were isolated. This receptor was obtained from a woman aged 45-65 years with Graves' ophthalmopathy. Input material: blood.

Written as DNA, the CDR3 is TGTGCCAGCAGCTTAGATATGGGACAGGGTACCTACGAGCAGTACTTC. Translating it yields CASSLDMGQGTYEQYF. The chain employs TRBV7-9 and TRBJ2-7; 9 bases are a match to TRBD1. This CDR3 is 16 amino acids long. Looked up from germline, CDR1 is SEHNR and CDR2 is FQNEAQ (reference sequence). V was pared by 1 base and J by 2 bases, with 6 bases of the junction left unmatched. Together with reference TRBV7-9 and TRBJ2-7, the CDR3 gives the full variable domain: DTGVSQNPRHKITKRGQNVTFRCDPISEHNRLYWYRQTLGQGPEFLTYFQNEAQLEKSRLLSDRFSAERPKGSFSTLEIQRTEQGDSAMYLCASSLDMGQGTYEQYFGPGTRLTVT.